These 23 T cell receptor beta chains were sequenced from one sample in a study of blood T cell repertoires in COVID-19. Using immunoSEQ multiplex PCR, the repertoire was profiled, and TCRdb retains in-frame clones only, with some absent. The sample lists about 180,000 clones, roughly four fifths occurring once. Sequencing used peripheral blood. The receptors derive from a woman in her 70s with COVID-19, enrolled during active disease.

As for this clone: Relative to the germline gene, one junction end is altered; a read error may explain this. The chain has TRBV27 and TRBJ1-2; 8 bases map to TRBD1. The CDR3 covers 13 residues. From germline, CDR1 is MNHEY and CDR2 SMNVEV (reference sequence). The CDR3 nucleotides are TGTACCAGCAGCGCGGACAGGGCTAACGGCTACACCTTC. This translates into CTSSADRANGYTF.

The CDR3 spells CASSYSNSNEQFF. The DNA of the CDR3 is TGTGCCAGCAGTTACTCGAACTCGAATGAGCAGTTCTTC. This sequence joins TRBV6-6 and TRBJ2-1, with D uncertain. The CDR3 totals 13 residues. Germline loops: CDR1 MNHNY, CDR2 SVGAGI (reference sequence). Deletions cut 0 bases from V and 7 bases from J, with 7 bases between.

The rearrangement uses TRBV5-4 and TRBJ2-7; perhaps TRBD2 as D (6 bases). The CDR3 is made up of 13 amino acids. Per germline, CDR1 SGHNT and CDR2 YYREEE (reference sequence). V lost 4 bases and J lost 3, with 11 bases in between. CDR3 sequence: CASSPGLRYEQYF. The CDR3 DNA follows: TGTGCCAGCAGCCCGGGACTCCGCTACGAGCAGTACTTC. The variable domain in full, completed from reference TRBV5-4 and TRBJ2-7, reads ETGVTQSPTHLIKTRGQQVTLRCSSQSGHNTVSWYQQALGQGPQFIFQYYREEENGRGNFPPRFSGLQFPNYSSELNVNALELDDSALYLCASSPGLRYEQYFGPGTRLTVT.

J is TRBJ2-3 and V is TRBV10-3, with TRBD2 matching over 8 bases. Per germline, CDR1 ENHRY and CDR2 SYGVKD. This CDR3 has 15 residues. The V and J ends lost 6 bases and 0 bases, in that order; junction bases with no gene match: 5. As DNA, the CDR3 is TGTGCCATCAGACCTACTAGCGGTAGCACAGATACGCAGTATTTT. Protein product: CAIRPTSGSTDTQYF.

This chain connects TRBV29-1 to TRBJ1-1; 7 bases are shared with TRBD1. CDR1 SQVTM and CDR2 ANQGSEA come from the germline V gene. There are 15 residues in the CDR3. V was pared by 2 bases and J by 0 bases, with 6 bases of the junction left unmatched. The CDR3, as DNA: TGCAGCGTTGAAAGGGACAGTTCCATGAACACTGAAGCTTTCTTT. As protein: CSVERDSSMNTEAFF.

The chain joins TRBV24-1 to TRBJ2-1; D is possibly TRBD1 (6 bases). Trimming removed 9 bases from V and 0 bases from J, with 14 bases in between. The CDR3 length is 15 residues. Germline-derived CDR1 and CDR2 are KGHDR and SFDVKD. This CDR3 is CATEDRYSSYNEQFF. As DNA, the CDR3 is TGTGCCACCGAGGACAGATACAGCTCCTACAATGAGCAGTTCTTC.

There are a few counts of this clone. The gene calls are TRBV3-1 (or the pseudogene TRBV3-2) and TRBJ2-7; D may be TRBD2 (5 bases). CDR1 LGHDT and CDR2 YNNKEL come from the germline V gene (reference sequence). The V and J ends lost 4 bases and 0 bases respectively, with 28 bases between them. The CDR3 is 20 residues long. The CDR3: CASSRTPRTRAGEDSYEQYF. The CDR3, as DNA: TGTGCCAGCAGCCGAACTCCCCGAACGCGCGCGGGTGAAGACTCCTACGAGCAGTACTTC.

The chain has TRBV29-1 and TRBJ2-1; TRBD2 matches at 8 bases. Germline CDR1 and CDR2: SQVTM and ANQGSEA. The CDR3 totals 15 residues. V gave up 5 bases and J gave up 7 bases; unmatched junction bases: 13. The DNA of the CDR3 is TGCAGCGTTCAGCTGCCGAGGACTAGCATTAATGAGCAGTTCTTC. As protein: CSVQLPRTSINEQFF.

This clone has just one count. V is TRBV7-2 and J is TRBJ1-1, with D tentatively TRBD1 (6 bases). Per the germline V gene, CDR1 is SGHTA and CDR2 is FQGNSA. The CDR3 extends over 13 amino acids. Deletions cut 11 bases from V and 4 bases from J, with 17 bases between. The CDR3 region is CAGTSYRGTEAFF. The CDR3 DNA is TGTGCCGGGACATCATACAGAGGCACTGAAGCTTTCTTT.

The chain links TRBV7-9 to TRBJ1-2; 7 bases map to TRBD1. V shed 2 bases and J 4 bases; nucleotides not matched to a gene: 7. This CDR3 contains 15 residues. Germline values: CDR1 SEHNR, CDR2 FQNEAQ (reference sequence). The chain's CDR3 is CASSLWAGGPYGYTF. Written as DNA, the CDR3 is TGTGCCAGCAGCTTATGGGCAGGGGGGCCCTATGGCTACACCTTC.

The rearrangement joins TRBV18 to TRBJ1-2, with D uncertain. The ends were cut back, 1 base at V and 0 bases at J, with 12 bases in the middle. Germline V gives CDR1 KGHSH, CDR2 LQKENI. CDR3 length equals 16 residues. The CDR3, as DNA: TGTGCCAGCTCACCACAGAGCTCCCGTGCTAACTATGGCTACACCTTC. Translating gives CASSPQSSRANYGYTF.

The rearrangement joins TRBV5-1 to TRBJ2-7; TRBD2 aligns across 15 bases. J gave up 2 bases and V 1 base, and 4 bases lay outside the gene matches. The CDR3 is 17 amino acids. Germline V gives CDR1 SGHRS, CDR2 YFSETQ. CDR3 DNA: TGCGCCAGCAGCTTGTACGGACTAGCGGGAGGGCCCTACGAGCAGTACTTC. This codes for CASSLYGLAGGPYEQYF.

The J gene is TRBJ1-2, the V gene TRBV10-3; 8 bases map to TRBD1. The CDR3 has 14 residues. Germline CDR1 is ENHRY and CDR2 is SYGVKD. The junction had 6 bases not matched to a gene; V was cut back by 3 bases and J by 6 bases. The CDR3 sequence: CAISDADRAHGYTF. The CDR3 nucleotides read TGTGCCATCAGTGACGCGGACAGGGCGCATGGCTACACCTTC.

This sequence joins TRBV7-2 and TRBJ1-4, with 8 bases aligning to TRBD1. Per the germline V gene, CDR1 is SGHTA and CDR2 is FQGNSA. The ends lost 5 bases at V and 8 bases at J; junction bases unmatched: 4. The CDR3 extends over 13 amino acids. The CDR3 sequence is CASSPDRGEKLFF. DNA of the CDR3: TGTGCCAGCAGCCCTGACAGGGGAGAAAAACTGTTTTTT. Using reference TRBV7-2 and TRBJ1-4 for the parts outside the CDR3, the full variable domain is GAGVSQSPSNKVTEKGKDVELRCDPISGHTALYWYRQSLGQGLEFLIYFQGNSAPDKSGLPSDRFSAERTGGSVSTLTIQRTQQEDSAVYLCASSPDRGEKLFFGSGTQLSVL.

CDR3 DNA sequence: TGTGCCAGCAGCCAAGTAGGGTGGGAGGGAGCCTACAATGAGCAGTTCTTC. It specifies CASSQVGWEGAYNEQFF. The J gene is TRBJ2-1, the V gene TRBV14; TRBD2 aligns across 7 bases. The V segment lost 1 base and the J segment 2 bases; nucleotides outside the gene matches: 8. The germline V gene encodes CDR1 SGHDN and CDR2 FVKESK. The CDR3 runs to 17 residues.

This sequence joins TRBV7-9 and TRBJ1-4, with no clear D. V lost 3 bases and J 7 bases, leaving 12 bases between the germline ends. The CDR3 spans 14 residues. From germline, CDR1 is SEHNR and CDR2 FQNEAQ (reference sequence). The CDR3 spells CASSFGWSGEKLFF. CDR3 coding DNA: TGTGCCAGCAGCTTTGGGTGGTCGGGTGAAAAACTGTTTTTT.

The rearrangement links TRBV10-3 to TRBJ1-2; TRBD1 might be the D (6 bases). Trimming cost V 6 bases and J 4 bases, with 12 bases left between them. The CDR3 has 13 amino acids. The V gene's germline CDR1 is ENHRY and CDR2 SYGVKD. The CDR3 DNA follows: TGTGCCATCAGCTCAGACAGGCCCTATGGCTACACCTTC. Translation: CAISSDRPYGYTF.

The J gene is TRBJ2-5, the V gene TRBV27, with D tentatively TRBD2 (6 bases). Trimming shortened V by 7 bases and J by 0 bases, and 15 bases separated the two germline ends. The CDR3 contains 15 residues. CDR1 is MNHEY and CDR2 is SMNVEV in the germline V gene (reference sequence). CDR3 DNA sequence: TGTGCCAGCACCGGATTGCGACTAGACCAAGAGACCCAGTACTTC. It translates to CASTGLRLDQETQYF.

This rearrangement joins TRBV30 to TRBJ2-7, with 7 bases fitting TRBD2. CDR1 GTSNPN and CDR2 SVGIG come from the germline V gene (reference sequence). V shed 0 bases, J shed 4 bases, and the junction held 9 bases outside the gene matches. This CDR3 region has 15 residues. The CDR3 here is CAWSVSGAGSYEQYF. CDR3 sequence (DNA): TGTGCCTGGAGTGTATCAGGAGCGGGATCGTACGAGCAGTACTTC. The full variable domain, rest sourced from reference TRBV30 and TRBJ2-7, is SQTIHQWPATLVQPVGSPLSLECTVEGTSNPNLYWYRQAAGRGLQLLFYSVGIGQISSEVPQNLSASRPQDRQFILSSKKLLLSDSGFYLCAWSVSGAGSYEQYFGPGTRLTVT.

This clone showed up just a few times. The chain joins TRBV5-1 to TRBJ2-3; perhaps TRBD1 as D (6 bases). V lost 2 bases, J lost 3 bases, and 10 bases lay in between. This CDR3 is built from 14 residues. Germline V CDR1 and CDR2: SGHRS, YFSETQ. The CDR3 nucleotides read TGCGCCAGCAGCTTCCAGGGGCAAACAGATACGCAGTATTTT. It translates to CASSFQGQTDTQYF.

The genes are TRBV3-1 (or the pseudogene TRBV3-2) and TRBJ1-2; tentatively, D is TRBD1 (5 bases). Between the trimmed V and J ends, which lost 0 bases and 8 bases, there was a span of 13 bases. Looked up from germline, CDR1 is LGHDT and CDR2 is YNNKEL (reference sequence). This CDR3 is 14 amino acids long. This CDR3 is CASSQEGTRRGYTF. The DNA of the CDR3 is TGTGCCAGCAGCCAAGAGGGGACTCGGAGGGGCTACACCTTC.

CDR3 region: CASSLTAAGGTYEQYF. The CDR3 region has the DNA TGCGCCAGCAGCTTGACGGCAGCGGGAGGGACCTACGAGCAGTACTTC. The chain joins TRBV5-1 to TRBJ2-7, with TRBD2 matching 10 bases. Trimming cost V 1 base and J 2 bases; bases outside gene matches: 6. The CDR3 covers 16 residues. Germline CDR1 is SGHRS and CDR2 is YFSETQ.

In nucleotides, the CDR3 is TGTGCCAGCAGCTCCATGGACAGTCCCTACGAGCAGTACTTC. Protein: CASSSMDSPYEQYF. The genes are TRBV7-9 and TRBJ2-7; the D gene is possibly TRBD1 (6 bases). CDR1 is SEHNR and CDR2 is FQNEAQ in the germline V gene (reference sequence). The length of the CDR3 is 14 residues. V lost 4 bases to trimming and J lost 2 bases, with 12 bases between them.